Following are 27 T cell receptor beta chains from one sample sequenced in a study of cytomegalovirus exposure and HLA in healthy donors. Sequencing was performed with immunoSEQ multiplex PCR; in TCRdb, only in-frame clones are kept and a portion is missing. Of about 56,000 clones in the sample, roughly nine tenths were seen once. The specimen sequenced was PBMCs. The receptors shown here come from a woman in her late teens or twenties in good health and CMV-seronegative.

This chain joins TRBV6-1 and TRBJ2-7; 7 positions match TRBD2. This CDR3 is 15 amino acids long. With V trimmed by 7 bases and J by 0 bases, 9 bases remained unmatched. The germline gives CDR1 MNHNS, CDR2 SASEGT. CDR3 DNA sequence: TGTGCCAGCATTCCTGACGGGGGGTCCTCCTACGAGCAGTACTTC. It translates to CASIPDGGSSYEQYF.

V usage is TRBV7-9 and J usage is TRBJ2-5, with D perhaps TRBD1 (6 bases). Germline lookup yields CDR1 SEHNR and CDR2 FQNEAQ (reference sequence). This CDR3 is 14 amino acids long. Trimming left V 0 bases short and J 5 bases short, with 10 bases between. CDR3 protein: CASSLAGAGETQYF. As DNA, the CDR3 is TGTGCCAGCAGCTTAGCGGGGGCCGGGGAGACCCAGTACTTC.

The chain has TRBV6-6 and TRBJ1-6; 7 nucleotides line up with TRBD1. The CDR3 extends over 15 amino acids. Unmatched junction bases numbered 4, after V lost 0 bases and J lost 8 bases. CDR1 is MNHNY and CDR2 is SVGAGI in the germline V gene (reference sequence). The CDR3 loop is CASSYSRTGDSPLHF. The CDR3 DNA is TGTGCCAGCAGTTACTCTCGGACAGGTGATTCACCCCTCCACTTT.

V and J are TRBV7-2 and TRBJ1-1, with a possible D match to TRBD1 (6 bases). This CDR3 comprises 14 residues. Germline V gene data show CDR1 as SGHTA and CDR2 as FQGNSA. Between the trimmed V and J ends, which lost 2 bases and 1 base, there was a span of 8 bases. The CDR3: CASSLTTGNTEAFF. The CDR3 coding sequence is TGTGCCAGCAGCTTAACGACAGGGAACACTGAAGCTTTCTTT.

The chain joins TRBV28 to TRBJ1-5, with 7 bases lining up with TRBD1. V lost 3 bases, J lost 16 bases, and 12 bases stayed unmatched. Germline CDR1 and CDR2: MDHEN and SYDVKM. CDR3 length: 13 residues. CDR3 sequence: CASSFIRDREYHF. As DNA, the CDR3 is TGTGCCAGCAGTTTTATTCGGGACAGAGAGTACCATTTT. The whole variable domain, filled in from reference TRBV28 and TRBJ1-5, reads DVKVTQSSRYLVKRTGEKVFLECVQDMDHENMFWYRQDPGLGLRLIYFSYDVKMKEKGDIPEGYSVSREKKERFSLILESASTNQTSMYLCASSFIRDREYHFGDGTRLSIL.

As DNA, the CDR3 is TGTGCCAGTAGTATCCATCGGACTAGCACCCAAGAGACCCAGTACTTC. This codes for CASSIHRTSTQETQYF. The genes are TRBV19 and TRBJ2-5, with 8 bases lining up with TRBD2. Per germline, CDR1 LNHDA and CDR2 SQIVND (reference sequence). V shed 3 bases and J 1 base; nucleotides not matched to a gene: 7. The CDR3 covers 16 residues. The whole variable domain, filled in from reference TRBV19 and TRBJ2-5, reads DGGITQSPKYLFRKEGQNVTLSCEQNLNHDAMYWYRQDPGQGLRLIYYSQIVNDFQKGDIAEGYSVSREKKESFPLTVTSAQKNPTAFYLCASSIHRTSTQETQYFGPGTRLLVL.

This chain joins TRBV11-2 and TRBJ2-7; 8 bases align to TRBD1. The germline V gene has CDR1 SGHAT and CDR2 FQNNGV. J lost 6 bases, V lost 2 bases, and 9 bases had no gene match. There are 15 residues in the CDR3. This chain's CDR3 is CASSLRWTGTSEQYF. CDR3 sequence (DNA): TGTGCCAGCAGCTTACGCTGGACAGGGACCTCCGAGCAGTACTTC.

The gene calls are TRBV4-1 and TRBJ2-7; unclear D gene. Trimming cost V 0 bases and J 1 base, with 7 bases left between them. Germline values: CDR1 MGHRA, CDR2 YSYEKL. The CDR3 spans 14 residues. CDR3 sequence: CASSQDHGSYEQYF. In DNA, the CDR3 is TGCGCCAGCAGCCAAGATCACGGGTCCTACGAGCAGTACTTC.

The J gene is TRBJ1-2, the V gene TRBV15; TRBD1 might be the D (5 bases). The CDR3 contains 13 residues. Trimming left V 4 bases short and J 4 bases short, with 10 bases between. Germline V gene data show CDR1 as LNHNV and CDR2 as YYDKDF (reference sequence). For the CDR3, the DNA is TGTGCCACCAGCATCGGGGGGGGCTATGGCTACACCTTC. The encoded protein is CATSIGGGYGYTF.

This clone occurred a few times. This sequence joins TRBV7-2 and TRBJ1-5, with 8 bases aligning to TRBD1. V gave up 3 bases and J gave up 5 bases; unmatched junction bases: 6. Germline V gene sequence: CDR1 SGHTA, CDR2 FQGNSA. CDR3 length: 15 residues. CDR3 protein: CASSLAGTGYQPQHF. CDR3 sequence (DNA): TGTGCCAGCAGCTTGGCCGGGACAGGCTATCAGCCCCAGCATTTT.

The gene calls are TRBV13 and TRBJ2-1; perhaps TRBD2 as D (5 bases). V was trimmed by 0 bases and J by 9 bases, leaving 6 bases between them. From germline, CDR1 is PRHDT and CDR2 FYEKMQ (reference sequence). There are 12 residues in the CDR3. The CDR3 bases are TGTGCCAGCAGCTTAGGCCGGGGTGAGCAGTTCTTC. Translation: CASSLGRGEQFF.

This CDR3 reads CASSLDPGTASIGKLFF. The DNA for the CDR3 is TGTGCCAGCAGCTTAGACCCTGGGACAGCGTCGATTGGAAAACTGTTTTTT. The V gene is TRBV11-2, the J gene TRBJ1-4, with 7 positions matching TRBD1. Germline V gene data show CDR1 as SGHAT and CDR2 as FQNNGV. The CDR3 sequence is 17 residues long. The V and J ends lost 0 bases and 10 bases, in that order; junction bases with no gene match: 14. The complete variable domain, with remaining parts taken from reference TRBV11-2 and TRBJ1-4, reads EAGVAQSPRYKIIEKRQSVAFWCNPISGHATLYWYQQILGQGPKLLIQFQNNGVVDDSQLPKDRFSAERLKGVDSTLKIQPAKLEDSAVYLCASSLDPGTASIGKLFFGSGTQLSVL.

The V and J genes are TRBV28 and TRBJ1-6; 8 positions match TRBD1. CDR3 length: 15 residues. With 6 bases clipped from V and 7 bases from J, the junction kept 8 bases outside the gene matches. Germline V gives CDR1 MDHEN, CDR2 SYDVKM. The chain's CDR3 is CASSYQGAGNSPLHF. CDR3 nucleotides: TGTGCCAGCAGCTATCAGGGGGCGGGCAATTCACCCCTCCACTTT. Drawing the rest from reference TRBV28 and TRBJ1-6, the complete variable domain is DVKVTQSSRYLVKRTGEKVFLECVQDMDHENMFWYRQDPGLGLRLIYFSYDVKMKEKGDIPEGYSVSREKKERFSLILESASTNQTSMYLCASSYQGAGNSPLHFGNGTRLTVT.

V and J are TRBV27 and TRBJ2-1, with TRBD1 matching 7 bases. Germline loops: CDR1 MNHEY, CDR2 SMNVEV (reference sequence). V shed 0 bases, J shed 8 bases, and the junction held 7 bases outside the gene matches. This CDR3 is 15 amino acids long. For the CDR3, the DNA is TGTGCCAGCAGTTTATCGGCAGGGGGAAATTATGAGCAGTTCTTC. It is translated as CASSLSAGGNYEQFF.

The rearrangement links TRBV27 to TRBJ2-1; tentatively, D is TRBD2 (6 bases). Germline CDR1 reads MNHEY; CDR2 reads SMNVEV (reference sequence). V lost 10 bases and J 0 bases, leaving 28 bases between the germline ends. The CDR3 covers 19 residues. The CDR3 region is CATNQAPGLRISSYNEQFF. CDR3 coding DNA: TGTGCCACCAATCAAGCCCCGGGACTCCGAATATCCTCCTACAATGAGCAGTTCTTC.

The chain uses TRBV6-6 and TRBJ1-6, with D possibly matching TRBD1 (6 bases). Germline CDR1 is MNHNY and CDR2 is SVGAGI (reference sequence). The CDR3 runs 15 residues. Between the trimmed V and J ends, which lost 6 bases and 4 bases, there was a span of 13 bases. The CDR3 reads CASRAQGQYNSPLHF. DNA of the CDR3: TGTGCCAGCAGGGCCCAAGGACAGTATAATTCACCCCTCCACTTT.

The V and J genes are TRBV5-1 and TRBJ2-1; unclear D gene. V shed 3 bases and J shed 9 bases, with 13 bases lying between them. CDR3 length: 13 amino acids. Germline CDR1 is SGHRS and CDR2 is YFSETQ. The CDR3 here is CASSSGPLGEQFF. The CDR3 bases are TGCGCCAGCAGCTCGGGTCCACTGGGTGAGCAGTTCTTC.

This clone was observed once. The sample carries other DNA sequences with the same CDR3. This sequence joins TRBV6-1 and TRBJ1-6, with 9 bases identical to TRBD1. The CDR3 extends over 15 amino acids. Trimming at V came to 4 bases and at J to 9 bases, leaving 7 bases not matched to a gene. Germline CDR1 and CDR2: MNHNS and SASEGT. CDR3 residues: CASSARQGGSSPLHF. Here the CDR3 DNA reads TGTGCCAGCAGTGCGCGACAGGGGGGAAGTTCACCCCTCCACTTT.

J is TRBJ1-3 and V is TRBV6-6, with 7 nucleotides matching TRBD1. Germline lookup yields CDR1 MNHNY and CDR2 SVGAGI (reference sequence). The CDR3 has 14 amino acids. V lost 5 bases to trimming and J lost 6 bases; unmatched junction nucleotides: 7. The CDR3 is CASSATGEENTIYF. The CDR3 region has the DNA TGTGCCAGCAGTGCAACAGGGGAAGAAAACACCATATATTTT.

V usage is TRBV19 and J usage is TRBJ2-3, with 7 bases aligning to TRBD1. Germline CDR1 reads LNHDA; CDR2 reads SQIVND (reference sequence). The CDR3 covers 15 residues. J gave up 7 bases and V 0 bases, and 7 bases lay outside the gene matches. The CDR3 sequence: CASSIEYRGQNTQYF. CDR3 DNA: TGTGCCAGTAGTATAGAGTACAGGGGACAGAATACGCAGTATTTT.

This sequence joins TRBV10-1 and TRBJ2-7, with D possibly matching TRBD1 (6 bases). Germline CDR1 WNHNN, CDR2 SYGVQD (reference sequence). The CDR3 has 14 residues. V lost 10 bases to trimming and J lost 0 bases, with 16 bases between them. DNA for the CDR3: TGCGCCAAAGACGGACAGATGGCCTCCTACGAGCAGTACTTC. Its translation: CAKDGQMASYEQYF.

This clone was detected only a few times. The rearrangement uses TRBV29-1 and TRBJ1-5; no firm D call. V lost 5 bases to trimming and J lost 6 bases, with 14 bases between them. The CDR3 spans 13 residues. Germline V gene lookup returns CDR1 SQVTM and CDR2 ANQGSEA. The CDR3 region is CSVKAREGQPQHF. As DNA, the CDR3 is TGCAGCGTTAAAGCGCGGGAGGGTCAGCCCCAGCATTTT.

The V call is TRBV4-1, the J call TRBJ2-5, with TRBD1 matching 10 bases. CDR3 length: 15 residues. V was pared by 3 bases and J by 2 bases, with 3 bases of the junction left unmatched. Germline V CDR1 and CDR2: MGHRA, YSYEKL. The CDR3 nucleotides read TGCGCCAGCAGCCAGGGACAGGGGATACAAGAGACCCAGTACTTC. This gives the protein CASSQGQGIQETQYF.

V usage is TRBV29-1 and J usage is TRBJ2-1, with TRBD1 matching 9 bases. CDR3 length: 14 residues. Germline-derived CDR1 and CDR2 are SQVTM and ANQGSEA. V shed 6 bases, J shed 0 bases, and the junction held 3 bases outside the gene matches. The CDR3 here is CSVRTGDSYNEQFF. CDR3 sequence (DNA): TGCAGCGTCCGGACAGGGGACTCCTACAATGAGCAGTTCTTC.

J is TRBJ2-1 and V is TRBV5-6, with TRBD2 matching over 10 bases. This CDR3 contains 14 residues. Trimming took 4 bases from V and 8 from J; bases not matched to a gene: 6. Looked up from germline, CDR1 is SGHDT and CDR2 is YYEEEE. CDR3: CASSPGTSAYEQFF. In nucleotides, the CDR3 is TGTGCCAGCAGCCCGGGGACTAGCGCCTATGAGCAGTTCTTC.

The chain has TRBV5-1 and TRBJ2-5; 7 bases line up with TRBD1. The V and J ends lost 4 bases and 2 bases, in that order; junction bases with no gene match: 8. This CDR3 region has 15 residues. Germline values: CDR1 SGHRS, CDR2 YFSETQ. The DNA of the CDR3 is TGCGCCAGCAGCGCTTCACCGGGACAGCAAGAGACCCAGTACTTC. This encodes CASSASPGQQETQYF.

The chain employs TRBV19 and TRBJ2-3, with D perhaps TRBD1 (5 bases). This CDR3 comprises 15 residues. Germline V gene data show CDR1 as LNHDA and CDR2 as SQIVND (reference sequence). V was shortened by 1 base and J by 0 bases, with 8 bases between the two germline ends. CDR3 loop: CASSIAQGSTDTQYF. As DNA, the CDR3 is TGTGCCAGTAGTATAGCCCAGGGTAGCACAGATACGCAGTATTTT. The full variable domain, with the rest looked up from reference TRBV19 and TRBJ2-3, is DGGITQSPKYLFRKEGQNVTLSCEQNLNHDAMYWYRQDPGQGLRLIYYSQIVNDFQKGDIAEGYSVSREKKESFPLTVTSAQKNPTAFYLCASSIAQGSTDTQYFGPGTRLTVL.